What follows is one TCR beta chain and its context. The antigen remains undetermined. This sample was included in a study of cytomegalovirus exposure and HLA in healthy donors. Study-level results: Reportedly, diagnosis of cytomegalovirus status by the classifier showed high specificity and sensitivity. Links to common viral pathogens appeared, in a later analysis, for several of the most significant clusters. Some TCR beta chains (around 160 of them) were listed as cytomegalovirus-associated.

It was with 60 Vbeta and 13 Jbeta primers that the PCR ran. The assay was immunoSEQ multiplex PCR, and TCRdb's table has in-frame clones only and misses some. Of approximately 80,000 clones listed, 55% to 65% are singletons. Trimming pared 1 base from V and 1 base from J, leaving 11 bases between. The germline CDR1 and CDR2 sequences are SGHRS and YFSETQ. The CDR3 length is 16 residues. Material: PBMCs. The chain carries TRBV5-1 and TRBJ2-2; a possible D gene is TRBD2 (5 bases). The clonotype comes from a woman aged 40 to 50 in good health and CMV-seropositive. The CDR3 spells CASSLSSAENTGELFF. CDR3 sequence (DNA): TGCGCCAGCAGCTTGAGTAGCGCAGAGAACACCGGGGAGCTGTTTTTT.